This T cell receptor (beta chain) was sequenced during a study of blood T cells in healthy people across ages (dated by TCRdb to the mid-2010s). Turning to the overall study: In model experiments, roughly one uniquely barcoded TCR beta cDNA molecule per two T cells was captured by template switching. Age-related changes in TCR beta repertoire diversity were measured in the study by deep sequencing normalized with unique cDNA molecular identifiers. Four age groups were formed from the donors: young (average approximately 17 years), middle-aged (approximately 40), aged (about 62) and long-lived (approximately 80). To avoid experimental bias, donors of different ages were randomly spread across the sequencing lanes. For two donors (one aged 18 to 29 and one aged 80 or older), the study analyzed two additional independent replicas of 1 million unique cDNA reads from the same blood draw.

The junction shows trimming of 5 bases on V and 4 bases on J, plus 17 bases between the germline ends. Including cysteine and phenylalanine, the CDR3 has 15 amino acids. The sequence is cut down to CDR3 DNA, 45 bases in frame from base 1. CDR1 and CDR2 (MDHEN, SYDVKM) derive from the germline V gene. Systemically healthy Caucasian individuals from Russia, 35 to 40 in total and aged roughly 6 to 95 years, were included as donors. Each donor gave roughly 9.5 milliliters of peripheral blood, collected into EDTA-treated Vacutainer tubes. Ficoll-Paque density-gradient centrifugation was used to isolate PBMCs, with at least 6 million obtained per sample. Trizol reagent was used to extract total RNA from PBMCs, with at least 5.5 micrograms per sample. Naive CD45RAhigh/CD27high T cell percentages were measured by flow cytometry on a PBMC aliquot from every donor. On this clonotype: Its binding antigen is unknown. Qualities for individual bases were not recorded, and no much larger clone is one base off.

The full study reports these points: Observed TCR beta diversity per million T cells fell roughly linearly with age, and a significant reduction was already apparent by age approximately 41. Estimates of total diversity from one million sequenced T cells were regarded as lower bounds and underestimates. Compared with the aged group, the long-lived group had more naive CD4+ T cells, fewer expanded clones and increased TCR diversity, a pattern suggesting age selection. Because profiling used bulk unsorted PBMCs, naive and antigen-experienced compartments could not be compared conclusively. There was a strong correlation between observed TCR beta diversity and the percentage of naive T cells measured by flow cytometry. Donor CMV infection status was unknown, potentially confounding age-related changes in expanded clonotypes.

Library preparation was by 5' RACE. Sequencer: Illumina HiSeq 2500. The second PCR ran for roughly 7 to 12 cycles and used a J-beta primer mix along with a sample-barcoded 5' primer. Each TCR beta cDNA molecule received a unique molecular identifier from a template-switch 5' adaptor carrying 12 random nucleotides. Each sample yielded at least 3 million CDR3-containing paired-end reads. First-strand cDNA synthesis was performed from all RNA using the Mint cDNA synthesis kit, with priming by a TRBC-specific oligonucleotide. After uracil-DNA glycosylase treatment, a first 18-cycle PCR used universal primers M1SS and BC2_uni_R on all cDNA. The authors' pipeline ran thus. Normalization of each sample was performed by random selection of 1 million high-quality reads, each carrying a distinct molecular identifier. Reads sharing molecular identifiers were discarded rather than binned into consensus sequences. MiTCR, with a Q25 quality threshold and the strictest error-elimination algorithm, was used for CDR3 identification, clonotype clustering and error correction. A nonparametric unseen species model using Euler transformation provided a lower-bound estimate of total TCR beta diversity. Using fastp at Q25 and MiXCR, TCRdb reprocessed the public reads and kept productive beta chains. Under each unique CDR3 protein, matching rows form one entry showing the most common genes and DNA. Here the V and J calls rest on TCRdb's processing, not on the authors' analysis. The sample table holds 660,000 or so distinct CDR3 sequences, of which 58% were seen once. The ten largest clonotypes hold more than 35% of the sample.

The chain couples TRBV28 to TRBJ1-1; a tentative D match to TRBD1 spans 6 bases. The clonotype originates from a man in his sixties in good health. The sequencing sample was made of blood. The CDR3 region reads CASSPLGAWSTEAFF. At the DNA level, the sequence is TGTGCCAGCAGTCCCTTGGGGGCGTGGAGCACTGAAGCTTTCTTT.